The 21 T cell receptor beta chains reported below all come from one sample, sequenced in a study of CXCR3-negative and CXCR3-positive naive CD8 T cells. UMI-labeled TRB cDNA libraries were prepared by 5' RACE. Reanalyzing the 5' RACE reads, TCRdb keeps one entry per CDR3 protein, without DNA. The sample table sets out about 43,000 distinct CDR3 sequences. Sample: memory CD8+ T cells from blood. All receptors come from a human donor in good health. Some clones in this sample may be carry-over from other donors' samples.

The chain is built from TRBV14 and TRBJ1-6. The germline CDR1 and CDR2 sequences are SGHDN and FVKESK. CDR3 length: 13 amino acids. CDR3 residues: CASSQGLSGPLHF. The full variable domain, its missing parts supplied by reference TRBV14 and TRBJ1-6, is EAGVTQFPSHSVIEKGQTVTLRCDPISGHDNLYWYRRVMGKEIKFLLHFVKESKQDESGMPNNRFLAERTGGTYSTLKVQPAELEDSGVYFCASSQGLSGPLHFGNGTRLTVT.

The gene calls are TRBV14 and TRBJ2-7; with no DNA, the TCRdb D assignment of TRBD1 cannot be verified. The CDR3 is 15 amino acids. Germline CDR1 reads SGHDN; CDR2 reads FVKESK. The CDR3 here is CASSARQGSPYEQYF.

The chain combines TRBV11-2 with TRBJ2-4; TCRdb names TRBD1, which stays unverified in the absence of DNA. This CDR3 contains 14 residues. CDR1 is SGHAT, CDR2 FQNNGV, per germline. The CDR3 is CASSLGDAADIQYF.

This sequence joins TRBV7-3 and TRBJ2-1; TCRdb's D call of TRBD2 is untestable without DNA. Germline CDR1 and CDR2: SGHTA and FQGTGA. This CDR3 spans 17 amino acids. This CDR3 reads CASSLTVGLAPYNEQFF.

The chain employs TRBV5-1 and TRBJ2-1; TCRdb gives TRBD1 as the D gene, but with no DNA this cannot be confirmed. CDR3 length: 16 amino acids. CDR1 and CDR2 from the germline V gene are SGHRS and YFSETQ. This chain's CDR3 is CASSQGQGLSYNEQFF.

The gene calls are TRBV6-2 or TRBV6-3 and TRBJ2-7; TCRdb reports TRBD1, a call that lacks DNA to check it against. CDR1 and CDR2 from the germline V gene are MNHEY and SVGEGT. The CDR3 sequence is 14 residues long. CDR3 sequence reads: CASSSGKAPLEQYF.

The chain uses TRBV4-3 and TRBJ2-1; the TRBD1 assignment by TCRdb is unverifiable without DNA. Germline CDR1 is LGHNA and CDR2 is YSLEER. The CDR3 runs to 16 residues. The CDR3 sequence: CASSQEGQGSYNEQFF.

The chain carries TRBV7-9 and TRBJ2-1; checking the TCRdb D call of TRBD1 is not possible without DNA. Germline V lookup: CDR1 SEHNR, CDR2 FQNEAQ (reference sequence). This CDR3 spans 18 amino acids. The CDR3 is CASRTPIIGRQGGNEQFF.

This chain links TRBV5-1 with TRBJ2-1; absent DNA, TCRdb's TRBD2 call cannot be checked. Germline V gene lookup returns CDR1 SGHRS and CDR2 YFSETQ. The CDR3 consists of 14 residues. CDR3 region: CASSVSGPADEQFF.

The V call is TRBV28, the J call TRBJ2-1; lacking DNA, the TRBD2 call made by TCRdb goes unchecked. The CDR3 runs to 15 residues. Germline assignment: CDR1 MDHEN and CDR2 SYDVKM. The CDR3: CASSLSSWAGNEQFF.

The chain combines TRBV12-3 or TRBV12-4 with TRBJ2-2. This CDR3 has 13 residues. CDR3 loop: CASSFGVPGELFF.

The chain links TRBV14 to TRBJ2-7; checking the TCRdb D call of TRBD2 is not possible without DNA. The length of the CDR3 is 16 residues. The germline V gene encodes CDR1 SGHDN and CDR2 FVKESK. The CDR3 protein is CASSQLAGGPYNEQYF.

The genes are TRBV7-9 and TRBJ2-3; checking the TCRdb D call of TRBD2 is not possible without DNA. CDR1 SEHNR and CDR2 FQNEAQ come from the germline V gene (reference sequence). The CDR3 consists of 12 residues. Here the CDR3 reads CASSGPPNTQYF.

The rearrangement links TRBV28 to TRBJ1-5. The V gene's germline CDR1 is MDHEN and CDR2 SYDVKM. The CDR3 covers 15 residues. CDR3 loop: CASSLDKYSNQPQHF.

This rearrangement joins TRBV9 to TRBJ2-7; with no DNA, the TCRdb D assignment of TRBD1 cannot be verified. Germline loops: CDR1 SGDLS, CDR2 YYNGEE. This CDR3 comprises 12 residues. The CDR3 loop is CASSAPGEEQYF. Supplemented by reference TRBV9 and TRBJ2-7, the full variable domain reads DSGVTQTPKHLITATGQRVTLRCSPRSGDLSVYWYQQSLDQGLQFLIQYYNGEERAKGNILERFSAQQFPDLHSELNLSSLELGDSALYFCASSAPGEEQYFGPGTRLTVT.

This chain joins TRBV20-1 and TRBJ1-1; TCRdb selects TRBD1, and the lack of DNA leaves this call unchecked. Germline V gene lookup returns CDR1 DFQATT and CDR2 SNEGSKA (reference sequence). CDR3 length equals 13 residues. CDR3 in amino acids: CSAMTGKVTEAFF.

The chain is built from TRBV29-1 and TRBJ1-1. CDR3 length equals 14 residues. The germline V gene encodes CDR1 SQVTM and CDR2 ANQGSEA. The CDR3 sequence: CSVDFSEPNTEAFF.

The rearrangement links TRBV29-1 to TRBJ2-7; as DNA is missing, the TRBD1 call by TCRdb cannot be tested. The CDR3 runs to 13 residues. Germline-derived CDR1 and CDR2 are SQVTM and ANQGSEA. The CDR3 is CSTIGTPSYEQYF.

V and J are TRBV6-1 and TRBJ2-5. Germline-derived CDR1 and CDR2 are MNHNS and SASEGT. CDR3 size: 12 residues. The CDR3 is CASSEPPETQYF.

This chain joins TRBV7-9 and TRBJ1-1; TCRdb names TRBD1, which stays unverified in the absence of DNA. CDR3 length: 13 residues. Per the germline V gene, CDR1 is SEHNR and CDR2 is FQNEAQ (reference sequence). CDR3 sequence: CASSHRQVPEAFF.

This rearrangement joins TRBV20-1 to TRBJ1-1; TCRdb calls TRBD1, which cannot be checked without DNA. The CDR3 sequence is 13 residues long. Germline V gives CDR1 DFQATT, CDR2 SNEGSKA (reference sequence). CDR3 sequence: CSATDRKRTEAFF.